A single sample gave rise to the 6 T cell receptor beta chains below, sequenced in a study of beta chain features in type 1 diabetes. Points from the study as a whole: Shortening that was moderate but significant affected the TCRB CDR3s of Type 1 diabetes patients in all four CD4+ subsets.

Reverse transcribing all isolated RNA meant expressed TCRB transcripts were sequenced. Libraries were prepared by immunoSEQ multiplex PCR; TCRdb keeps only in-frame clonotypes and omits some of them. The table shows hundreds of thousands of clones, with around an eighth occurring only once. Their antigen targets remain unknown. Sequencing was performed on naive CD4+ T cells from blood. Every receptor here comes from a man younger than 35 with type 1 diabetes.

The V gene is TRBV2, the J gene TRBJ1-1, with 7 bases identical to TRBD1. Germline values: CDR1 SNHLY, CDR2 FYNNEI. Trimming removed 7 bases from V and 5 bases from J; junction bases left unmatched: 7. This CDR3 contains 13 residues. The CDR3 loop is CASITGTVTEAFF. The CDR3 region has the DNA TGTGCCAGCATTACCGGGACAGTGACTGAAGCTTTCTTT.

The V gene is TRBV6-5, the J gene TRBJ2-1; weak D call: TRBD2 (6 bases). The CDR3 extends over 15 amino acids. Trimming shortened V by 7 bases and J by 4 bases, and 17 bases separated the two germline ends. The germline V gene encodes CDR1 MNHEY and CDR2 SVGAGI. The CDR3 reads CASIPRVAAYNEQFF. The CDR3 DNA reads as TGTGCCAGCATCCCTAGGGTAGCGGCTTACAATGAGCAGTTCTTC.

This clone was recorded a few times. The gene calls are TRBV5-6 and TRBJ2-1, with D perhaps assigned TRBD1 or TRBD2 (6 bases each). V gave up 1 base and J gave up 1 base, with 18 bases separating them. The length of the CDR3 is 18 residues. Looked up from germline, CDR1 is SGHDT and CDR2 is YYEEEE. The CDR3 nucleotides read TGTGCCAGCAGCTTGCCCGGGGGCGACTCCCTATCCTACAATGAGCAGTTCTTC. Translating it yields CASSLPGGDSLSYNEQFF.

A few counts support this clone. The V gene is TRBV4-2, the J gene TRBJ1-2; the D is unclear. CDR1 is LGHNA and CDR2 is YNFKEQ in the germline V gene. With 0 bases removed from V and 4 bases from J, the gap between germline ends came to 12 bases. The CDR3 length is 15 residues. CDR3 loop: CASSQDMSGTYGYTF. CDR3 nucleotides: TGTGCCAGCAGCCAAGATATGAGTGGTACCTATGGCTACACCTTC.

In its sample, this clone was seen a few times. Within the sample, other DNA sequences also encode this same CDR3. The rearrangement links TRBV28 to TRBJ2-7; TRBD1 matches at 10 bases. Per germline, CDR1 MDHEN and CDR2 SYDVKM. The CDR3 consists of 13 residues. Trimming removed 4 bases from V and 4 bases from J; junction bases left unmatched: 1. The CDR3, as DNA: TGTGCCAGCAGTTCGGGACAGGGGTACGAGCAGTACTTC. Protein product: CASSSGQGYEQYF.

The chain couples TRBV6-6 to TRBJ2-3; 10 nucleotides line up with TRBD1. This CDR3 spans 16 amino acids. J gave up 2 bases and V 4 bases, and 6 bases lay outside the gene matches. Germline V gene data show CDR1 as MNHNY and CDR2 as SVGAGI (reference sequence). DNA of the CDR3: TGTGCCAGCAGTTCCGGGACAGGGGATGTCACAGATACGCAGTATTTT. Residues: CASSSGTGDVTDTQYF.